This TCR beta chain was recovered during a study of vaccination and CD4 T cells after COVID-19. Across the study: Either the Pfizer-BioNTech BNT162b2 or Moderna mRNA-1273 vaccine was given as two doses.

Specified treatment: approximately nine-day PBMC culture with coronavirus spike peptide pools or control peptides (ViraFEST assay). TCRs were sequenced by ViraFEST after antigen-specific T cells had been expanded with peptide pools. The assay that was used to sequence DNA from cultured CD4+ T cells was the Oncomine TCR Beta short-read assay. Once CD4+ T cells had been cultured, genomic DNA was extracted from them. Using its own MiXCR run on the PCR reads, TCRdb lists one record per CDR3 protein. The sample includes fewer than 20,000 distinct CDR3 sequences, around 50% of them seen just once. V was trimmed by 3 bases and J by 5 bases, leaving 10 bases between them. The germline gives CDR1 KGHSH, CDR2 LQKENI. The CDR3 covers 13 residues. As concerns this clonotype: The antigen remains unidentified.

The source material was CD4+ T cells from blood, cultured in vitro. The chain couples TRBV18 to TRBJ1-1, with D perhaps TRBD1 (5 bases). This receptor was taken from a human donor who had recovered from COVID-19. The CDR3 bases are TGTGCCAGCTCACCGGGGGTTCGTACTGAAGCTTTCTTT. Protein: CASSPGVRTEAFF. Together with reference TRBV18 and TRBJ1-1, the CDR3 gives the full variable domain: NAGVMQNPRHLVRRRGQEARLRCSPMKGHSHVYWYRQLPEEGLKFMVYLQKENIIDESGMPKERFSAEFPKEGPSILRIQQVVRGDSAAYFCASSPGVRTEAFFGQGTRLTVV.